These T cell receptor beta chains were read from a single sample in a study of blood T cells in healthy people across ages. Using its own MiXCR run on the 5' RACE reads, TCRdb lists one record per CDR3 protein. Of some 1.4 million distinct CDR3 sequences in the sample, around 42% were seen once. Sequenced material: blood. The receptors come from a young woman in good health. Both conserved end residues are part of each CDR3. The D gene is left open where the match is weak. Not every row has a clone size; where given, it reads once, few, many or a size class.

D	size	J	V	DNA	CDR3
TRBD1	few	TRBJ2-4	TRBV28	TGTGCCAGCAGCCCGGGACAGCTACTTATTTTAGCCAAAAACATTCAGTACTTC	CASSPGQLLILAKNIQYF
-	few	TRBJ1-1	TRBV21-1	TGTGCCGCTCCTGTGGCGGGGAGCACTGAAGCTTTCTTT	CAAPVAGSTEAFF
TRBD2	few	TRBJ2-1	TRBV29-1	TGCAGCGTTGAAGGGGGGGTAGCGGGTGTGTCCTACAATGAGCAGTTCTTC	CSVEGGVAGVSYNEQFF
TRBD2	-	TRBJ2-1	TRBV4-1	TGCGCCAGCAGCCATCCCAGGACTAGCCCTCATTTACAGTTCTTC	CASSHPRTSPHLQFF
TRBD2	-	TRBJ2-1	TRBV4-2	TGTGCCAGCAGCCAGCGACTAGCGGGGACCTACAATGAGCAGTTCTTC	CASSQRLAGTYNEQFF
TRBD1	few	TRBJ2-3	TRBV2	TGTGCCAGCATGCGGGACAGGGGGCGCGGTACGCAGTATTTT	CASMRDRGRGTQYF
-	few	TRBJ2-1	TRBV28	TGTGCCACCTCGACAGGAATGGTTTACAATGAGCAGTTCTTC	CATSTGMVYNEQFF
TRBD1	-	TRBJ2-3	TRBV5-1	TGCGCCAGCAGCTTCAGGAGGACAGGGCTAAGCACAGATACGCAGTATTTT	CASSFRRTGLSTDTQYF
TRBD1	once	TRBJ1-1	TRBV13	TGTGCCAGCGGCTTACTCGGACAGGGACGGGGTGAAGCTTTCTTT	CASGLLGQGRGEAFF
-	-	TRBJ2-7	TRBV6-6	TGTGCCAGCAGTTACGCGGCGGGGGCTTATTACGAGCAGTACTTC	CASSYAAGAYYEQYF
TRBD1	few	TRBJ1-6	TRBV7-2	TGTGCCAGCAGCTCGGGGACAGAACCCCCCAATTCACCCCTCCACTTT	CASSSGTEPPNSPLHF
TRBD2	few	TRBJ2-1	TRBV10-3	TGTGCCATCAGACCCGGGACTAGCGGCTACAATGAGCAGTTCTTC	CAIRPGTSGYNEQFF
-	-	TRBJ2-7	TRBV29-1	TGCAGCGTTGCGCCTGACAGCTACGAGCAGTACTTC	CSVAPDSYEQYF
-	-	TRBJ1-1	TRBV5-1	TGCGCCAGCAGCGCCCCCCTCGGAGCTAACACTGAAGCTTTCTTT	CASSAPLGANTEAFF
-	-	TRBJ2-5	TRBV30	TGTGCCTGGAGTGACGGCGCGGGGGAGACCCAGTACTTC	CAWSDGAGETQYF
-	-	TRBJ2-3	TRBV6-5	TGTGCCAGCAGATTGAGCGGGTCGACAGATACGCAGTATTTT	CASRLSGSTDTQYF
-	-	TRBJ2-2	TRBV9	TGTGCCAGCAGCGTAGCGTCGGGACACTACACCGGGGAGCTGTTTTTT	CASSVASGHYTGELFF
TRBD2	-	TRBJ2-5	TRBV10-3	TGTGCCATCAGTGAGGCCCCTCTCTCGCGGGAGGCTGAGCAGTACTTC	CAISEAPLSREAEQYF
-	-	TRBJ2-7	TRBV18	TGTGCCAGCTCACCACCGGCGGGTCGGACCTACGAGCAGTACTTC	CASSPPAGRTYEQYF
-	-	TRBJ1-1	TRBV30	TGTGCCCGGAGGAGGCCTGGGGACACTGAAGCTTTCTTT	CARRRPGDTEAFF
-	few	TRBJ1-1	TRBV5-8	TGTGCCAGCAGATCACATGGGCGGGGGAACACTGAAGCTTTCTTT	CASRSHGRGNTEAFF
-	-	TRBJ2-4	TRBV6-2/TRBV6-3	TGTGCCAGCAGTTACGAAGGGGTCAGCCCTATCGCGGCCAAAAACATTCAGTACTTC	CASSYEGVSPIAAKNIQYF
-	-	TRBJ1-1	TRBV3-1	TGTGCCAGCAGCCAAATGGGGCCTTATGAAGCTTTCTTT	CASSQMGPYEAFF
-	few	TRBJ1-6	TRBV3-1	TGTGCCAGCACACGGGGTGGTGGACAGCGGAATTCACCCCTCCACTTT	CASTRGGGQRNSPLHF
-	-	TRBJ1-1	TRBV20-1	TGCAGTGCTAGAACCATGAACACTGAAGCTTTCTTT	CSARTMNTEAFF
-	many	TRBJ2-5	TRBV29-1	TGCAGCGCTGGGGTTACAGCTATGTACTTC	CSAGVTAMYF
-	-	TRBJ1-1	TRBV6-2/TRBV6-3	TGTGCCAGCAGTTACGAAGGAGTACGGAGTTCAGGAAACACTGAAGCTTTCTTT	CASSYEGVRSSGNTEAFF
TRBD2	-	TRBJ2-7	TRBV20-1	TGCAGTGCTAGGTCCGGGACTAGCGGGATCTACGAGCAGTACTTC	CSARSGTSGIYEQYF
TRBD1	few	TRBJ1-1	TRBV6-5	TGTGCCAGCAGTTATTCCGGGACAGGGTACACTGAAGCTTTCTTT	CASSYSGTGYTEAFF
TRBD2	once	TRBJ2-2	TRBV4-1	TGCGCCAGCAGCCAGAGGCACCCTAGCGGGGGTAACACCGGGGAGCTGTTTTTT	CASSQRHPSGGNTGELFF
TRBD1	few	TRBJ1-6	TRBV7-3	TGTGCCAGCAGCCCCGGGACAGGGGAAACGTATAATTCACCCCTCCACTTT	CASSPGTGETYNSPLHF
TRBD2	-	TRBJ2-7	TRBV20-1	TGCAGTGCTAGCGGGAGGGCTTTAGGGGTATACGAGCAGTACTTC	CSASGRALGVYEQYF
-	-	TRBJ2-5	TRBV4-1	TGCGCCAGCAGCCAAGAGACAGGCCCCATCTATGAGCAGTACTTC	CASSQETGPIYEQYF
TRBD2	few	TRBJ2-5	TRBV20-1	TGCAGTGCTACGCGGACGAGCGGGGGGTGGGAGACCCAGTACTTC	CSATRTSGGWETQYF
-	-	TRBJ2-7	TRBV4-2	TGTGCCAGCAGCCAAGGTCTCGGAACCTCCCACTACAATGAGCAGTACTTC	CASSQGLGTSHYNEQYF
TRBD1	-	TRBJ2-1	TRBV29-1	TGCAGCGTTGCGCCGGGACAGGCGCTATACAATGAGCAGTTCTTC	CSVAPGQALYNEQFF
-	few	TRBJ2-3	TRBV7-2	TGTGCCAGCAGCTTAGCCCCCGTCATGGATACGCAGTATTTT	CASSLAPVMDTQYF
-	-	TRBJ2-3	TRBV12-3/TRBV12-4	TGTGCCAGCAGTTCCCTCCCTTTATCAGATACGCAGTATTTT	CASSSLPLSDTQYF
TRBD1	few	TRBJ2-1	TRBV27	TGTGCCAGCAGATTGGGACAGGGGGCCTACAATGAGCAGTTCTTC	CASRLGQGAYNEQFF
-	-	TRBJ2-6	TRBV5-1	TGCGCCAGCAGCACCTTTCCCCGGGGTGCTGGGGCCAACGTCCTGACTTTC	CASSTFPRGAGANVLTF
-	few	TRBJ1-4	TRBV20-1	TGCAGTGCAGTTCCGGGGGACTTTAATTTCGCTAATGAAAAACTGTTTTTT	CSAVPGDFNFANEKLFF